The 8 T cell receptor beta chains reported below all come from one sample, sequenced in a study of T-cell memory formation after mild COVID-19. TCRdb reanalysed the 5' RACE reads using MiXCR and keeps one entry per CDR3 protein. The sample lists around 450,000 distinct CDR3 sequences, 15% to 25% occurring once. Sequences were obtained from PBMCs or a T cell subset sorted from them (not recorded which). These receptors all come from an adult woman who had mild COVID-19 (a few samples of this study predate the infection). Cell type and time point are not known.

The V and J genes are TRBV7-2 and TRBJ1-1, with D uncertain. This CDR3 region has 14 residues. The ends were cut back, 8 bases at V and 1 base at J, with 14 bases in the middle. Germline lookup yields CDR1 SGHTA and CDR2 FQGNSA. DNA of the CDR3: TGTGCCAGCGCCCCTTTCCTGGCGAACACTGAAGCTTTCTTT. Protein product: CASAPFLANTEAFF.

This sequence joins TRBV20-1 and TRBJ1-6, with 8 bases aligning to TRBD1. The V gene's germline CDR1 is DFQATT and CDR2 SNEGSKA (reference sequence). Losses at the gene ends were 1 base for V and 7 bases for J; bases not matched to a gene: 9. The CDR3 is made up of 16 amino acids. CDR3 bases: TGCAGTGCTAGAGTATCAGGGACAGGAGGCAATTCACCCCTCCACTTT. Translating gives CSARVSGTGGNSPLHF.

CDR3 in DNA: TGTGCCAGCAGCTTTATCCCGGGACAGGGATCGGGGGGCTACACCTTC. The encoded protein is CASSFIPGQGSGGYTF. The genes are TRBV7-2 and TRBJ1-2; 9 bases fit TRBD1. This CDR3 is 16 amino acids long. CDR1 SGHTA and CDR2 FQGNSA come from the germline V gene. Losses at the gene ends were 3 bases for V and 8 bases for J; bases not matched to a gene: 13. Based on the CDR3 plus reference TRBV7-2 and TRBJ1-2, the full variable domain is GAGVSQSPSNKVTEKGKDVELRCDPISGHTALYWYRQSLGQGLEFLIYFQGNSAPDKSGLPSDRFSAERTGGSVSTLTIQRTQQEDSAVYLCASSFIPGQGSGGYTFGSGTRLTVV.

This clonotype has just a few counts. The chain combines TRBV2 with TRBJ1-1, with a weak D call TRBD1 (5 bases). V lost 3 bases and J lost 1, with 9 bases in between. CDR1 and CDR2 (germline): SNHLY, FYNNEI. The CDR3 contains 14 residues. As DNA, the CDR3 is TGTGCCAGCAGTGACCGTGGGGGGAACACTGAAGCTTTCTTT. Encoded protein: CASSDRGGNTEAFF.

The chain links TRBV2 to TRBJ2-2; 13 bases match TRBD2. V dropped 7 bases and J dropped 7; count of bases not matched to a gene: 9. The CDR3 length is 16 residues. CDR1 and CDR2 from the germline V gene are SNHLY and FYNNEI. This CDR3 is CASTLGLAGDLGELFF. The CDR3 DNA reads as TGTGCCAGCACTCTTGGACTAGCGGGAGATCTCGGGGAGCTGTTTTTT.

This chain links TRBV6-6 with TRBJ1-2; D possibly corresponds to TRBD1 (5 bases). The V end was cut by 11 bases, the J end by 7 bases, with 20 bases between. Germline loops: CDR1 MNHNY, CDR2 SVGAGI (reference sequence). The CDR3 is 13 residues long. CDR3 nucleotides: TGTGCCGCTTCGAGCGAGGGGATTCGTGGCTACACCTTC. Its translation: CAASSEGIRGYTF.

The V gene is TRBV5-5, the J gene TRBJ2-7, with no clear D. The CDR3 loop spans 15 amino acids. V lost 7 bases to trimming and J lost 1 base, with 18 bases between them. Germline V gene data show CDR1 as SGHKS and CDR2 as YYEKEE (reference sequence). The CDR3, as DNA: TGTGCCAGCGGTCCTACTGGGTTTTCGTCCTACGAGCAGTACTTC. Protein sequence: CASGPTGFSSYEQYF.

This clonotype occurred a few times. The chain is built from TRBV12-3 or TRBV12-4 and TRBJ2-1; D may be TRBD1 or TRBD2 (5 bases each). V lost 1 base and J 10 bases, leaving 14 bases between the germline ends. This CDR3 is 14 amino acids long. The CDR3 sequence: CASSLVGERWEQFF. The CDR3 region has the DNA TGTGCCAGCAGTTTAGTGGGGGAACGTTGGGAGCAGTTCTTC.